This T cell receptor (beta chain) was captured in a study of T cells in Graves' hyperthyroidism and ophthalmopathy. General study results and limits: Ophthalmopathy was predicted by the model a median of around 5.9 months ahead of onset.

The CDR3 totals 16 residues. Germline V gene data show CDR1 as DFQATT and CDR2 as SNEGSKA (reference sequence). About 10 ml of fresh peripheral blood supplied the PBMCs. RNA transcripts were the template for amplifying TCR beta CDR3 regions. Using the HTBI primer set, a first-round RT-PCR was run on the TCR CDR3. TCRdb independently ran MiXCR on the multiplex PCR reads; one entry per CDR3 protein. The table includes nearly 600,000 distinct CDR3 sequences, 11% to 15% detected once. In regard to this clonotype: Its matching antigen is unknown.

V is TRBV20-1 and J is TRBJ2-7, with 16 bases aligning to TRBD2. The TCR sequence derives from a woman younger than 45 with Graves' hyperthyroidism that later progressed to Graves' ophthalmopathy. The sequencing input was blood. The CDR3 is CSASGLAGGRVYEQYF. DNA of the CDR3: TGCAGCGCCTCGGGACTAGCGGGAGGGCGAGTCTACGAGCAGTACTTC.